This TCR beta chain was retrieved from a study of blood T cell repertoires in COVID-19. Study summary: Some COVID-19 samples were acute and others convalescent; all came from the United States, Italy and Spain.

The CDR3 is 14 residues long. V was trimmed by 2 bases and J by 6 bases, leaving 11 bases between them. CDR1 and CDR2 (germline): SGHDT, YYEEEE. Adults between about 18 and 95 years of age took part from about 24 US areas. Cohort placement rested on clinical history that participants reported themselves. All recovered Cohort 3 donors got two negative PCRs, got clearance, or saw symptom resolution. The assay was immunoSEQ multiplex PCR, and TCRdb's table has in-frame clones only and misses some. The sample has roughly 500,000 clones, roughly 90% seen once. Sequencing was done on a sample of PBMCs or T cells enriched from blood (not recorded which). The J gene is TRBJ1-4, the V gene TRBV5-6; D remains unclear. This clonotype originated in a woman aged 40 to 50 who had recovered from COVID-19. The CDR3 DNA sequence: TGTGCCAGCAGCTTACGAGGTATGGATGAAAAACTGTTTTTT. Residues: CASSLRGMDEKLFF. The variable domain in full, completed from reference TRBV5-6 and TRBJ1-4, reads DAGVTQSPTHLIKTRGQQVTLRCSPKSGHDTVSWYQQALGQGPQFIFQYYEEEERQRGNFPDRFSGHQFPNYSSELNVNALLLGDSALYLCASSLRGMDEKLFFGSGTQLSVL.